The clone carrying this T cell receptor (beta chain) was detected ten times or more. Its specificity is unknown. The record originates from a study of T-cell reconstitution after alpha-beta-depleted transplantation in children. Study-wide results and caveats: About two months after transplant, alpha-beta T cells reportedly came from several hundred expanded graft clones. A year had passed since transplant, and T-cell counts and diversity by then came mostly from newly produced T cells. Some patients' high day-60 TCRbeta diversity was traced to surviving recipient T cells and thymic progenitors.

The TCRbeta library incorporated unique molecular identifiers. TCRdb re-derived calls from the PCR reads in MiXCR, one entry per CDR3 protein. The profile covers approximately 1,000,000 distinct CDR3 sequences, with about 29% appearing a single time and more than 25% taken by the ten largest. This CDR3 has 16 residues. The germline gives CDR1 MNHEY, CDR2 SVGEGT. The ends lost 5 bases at V and 6 bases at J; junction bases unmatched: 11. The sequencing here drew on PBMCs, mostly from graft donor cells, taken 360 days after TCRalphabeta/CD19-depleted stem cell transplant. This TCR was recovered from a boy younger than two who had a stem cell transplant for SCID, so the T cells may come from the graft donor. The V and J genes are TRBV6-2 or TRBV6-3 and TRBJ2-2, with 8 bases identical to TRBD1. For the CDR3, the DNA is TGTGCCAGCAGTACAACAGGGGGTTGGTACGCCGGGGAGCTGTTTTTT. It codes for CASSTTGGWYAGELFF.